Shown below are 14 T cell receptor beta chains from a single sample sequenced in a study of T cells expressing NK-cell markers. TCRdb reprocessed the 5' RACE reads and stores each CDR3 protein as one record, lacking DNA. The table gives 250,000 or so distinct CDR3 sequences; the top ten clones make up about 4.2% of it. The sequencing sample was made of blood T cells: a sorted CD56 or NKG2C T cell subset, CD4+ or CD8+ T cells, or bulk PBMC T cells (not recorded which). The receptors were gathered from a woman aged 18 to 75 in good health.

This rearrangement joins TRBV20-1 to TRBJ2-5; there is no DNA to check the TCRdb D call of TRBD2. The CDR3 totals 13 residues. Germline-derived CDR1 and CDR2 are DFQATT and SNEGSKA (reference sequence). The CDR3 sequence: CSARDWQGETQYF.

The rearrangement joins TRBV4-3 to TRBJ2-7; TCRdb reports TRBD1, a call that lacks DNA to check it against. CDR1 is LGHNA, CDR2 YSLEER, per germline. The CDR3 totals 13 residues. The CDR3 spells CASSQKGGSEQYF.

The chain uses TRBV6-1 and TRBJ1-2; absent DNA, TCRdb's TRBD1 call cannot be checked. Germline loops: CDR1 MNHNS, CDR2 SASEGT. The CDR3 extends over 14 amino acids. The CDR3 protein is CASSEKGQGSGYTF.

The chain is built from TRBV20-1 and TRBJ1-4; TCRdb's D gene call, TRBD1, goes unchecked for lack of DNA. This CDR3 has 17 amino acids. Germline loops: CDR1 DFQATT, CDR2 SNEGSKA (reference sequence). CDR3 loop: CSARVWGGLATNEKLFF.

The chain couples TRBV28 to TRBJ2-5; TCRdb's D call, TRBD2, is unchecked because there is no DNA. The CDR3 consists of 15 residues. Germline CDR1 and CDR2: MDHEN and SYDVKM. CDR3 in amino acids: CASSLLSGKQETQYF.

The J gene is TRBJ1-5, the V gene TRBV9; no DNA is available, so the TRBD1 call from TCRdb remains unchecked. CDR3 length: 14 amino acids. Germline CDR1 reads SGDLS; CDR2 reads YYNGEE. CDR3: CASSPGKGNQPQHF.

V and J are TRBV12-3 or TRBV12-4 and TRBJ1-3. The CDR3 extends over 12 amino acids. CDR3 protein: CALGTSGNTIYF.

The chain joins TRBV11-1 to TRBJ2-3; without DNA, the TCRdb call of TRBD1 cannot be checked. The CDR3 spans 20 residues. The germline gives CDR1 SGHAT, CDR2 FQDESV (reference sequence). CDR3 in amino acids: CASSFSAWDRPPTLTDTQYF.

The V gene is TRBV7-2, the J gene TRBJ2-7; TCRdb's D gene call, TRBD2, goes unchecked for lack of DNA. This CDR3 region has 16 residues. Germline-derived CDR1 and CDR2 are SGHTA and FQGNSA. This chain's CDR3 is CASSSAGGRAFDEQYF.

The genes are TRBV9 and TRBJ2-7; the D call of TRBD2 rests on TCRdb alone, since no DNA is present to check it. The CDR3 length is 19 residues. The germline CDR1 and CDR2 sequences are SGDLS and YYNGEE. CDR3 residues: CASSAHLGQVTSGVYEQYF. The whole variable domain, filled in from reference TRBV9 and TRBJ2-7, reads DSGVTQTPKHLITATGQRVTLRCSPRSGDLSVYWYQQSLDQGLQFLIQYYNGEERAKGNILERFSAQQFPDLHSELNLSSLELGDSALYFCASSAHLGQVTSGVYEQYFGPGTRLTVT.

V is TRBV12-3 or TRBV12-4 and J is TRBJ2-1; TCRdb returns TRBD2, unconfirmable since there is no DNA. The CDR3 runs to 17 residues. CDR3 loop: CASTSPAATSGYNEQFF.

The chain has TRBV9 and TRBJ1-1; TCRdb indicates TRBD1, and absent DNA this call remains unverified. Per the germline V gene, CDR1 is SGDLS and CDR2 is YYNGEE. The CDR3 loop spans 14 amino acids. CDR3 protein: CASSVDPGRTEAFF.

J is TRBJ2-5 and V is TRBV24-1; TCRdb designates TRBD2, a call that cannot be tested without DNA. The CDR3 consists of 14 residues. Per the germline V gene, CDR1 is KGHDR and CDR2 is SFDVKD. Here the CDR3 reads CATSTAAEGETQYF.

The gene calls are TRBV18 and TRBJ1-1; absent DNA, TCRdb's TRBD1 call cannot be checked. Germline-derived CDR1 and CDR2 are KGHSH and LQKENI. The CDR3 is made up of 15 amino acids. The CDR3 sequence: CASSPGGPMNTEAFF.